The source of this TCR beta chain is a study of blood T cell repertoires in COVID-19. Across the whole study: Sites in the United States, Italy and Spain provided acute and convalescent COVID-19 samples. PBMCs, B-cell-depleted T cells, or T cells provided the cDNA or gDNA that made up the material.

Concerning this clone itself: Other DNA sequences in the sample encode the same CDR3.

Per the germline V gene, CDR1 is SGHTA and CDR2 is FQGTGA. This CDR3 has 12 amino acids. V lost 5 bases, J lost 2 bases, and 3 bases lay in between. In the study's own analysis: It was from reference gene primer amplification that nucleated cell counts were estimated. Generated by immunoSEQ multiplex PCR, the TCRdb table keeps only in-frame clones and is missing some. Clone size and the V and J calls come from that table; the DNA yielded D and trimming. The sample lists about 340,000 clones; around four fifths were seen once. This chain connects TRBV7-3 to TRBJ2-2; D is undetermined. The clonotype was recovered from a man younger than 45 with active or convalescent COVID-19. Sequences were obtained from peripheral blood. This CDR3 is CASSLNTGELFF. CDR3 DNA: TGTGCCAGCAGCCTTAACACCGGGGAGCTGTTTTTT.